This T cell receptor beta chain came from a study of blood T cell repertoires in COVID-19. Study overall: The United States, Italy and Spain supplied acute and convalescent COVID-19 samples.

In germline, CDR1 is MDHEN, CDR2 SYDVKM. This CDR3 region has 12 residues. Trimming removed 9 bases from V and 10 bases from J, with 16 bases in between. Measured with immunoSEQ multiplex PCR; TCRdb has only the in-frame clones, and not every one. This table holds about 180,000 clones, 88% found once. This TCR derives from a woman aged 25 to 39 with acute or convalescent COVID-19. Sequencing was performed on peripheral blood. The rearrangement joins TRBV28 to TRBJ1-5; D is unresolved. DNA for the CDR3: TGTGCCAGTGCCCGTCCGACAATCCCCCAGCATTTT. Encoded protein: CASARPTIPQHF.